This is a list of T cell receptor beta chains from one sample in a study of metastatic and nonmetastatic thyroid tumors. TCRdb reassembled clones from the PCR reads with MiXCR. The profile shows about 92,000 clones, just under 15% of them singletons. Sequenced input: blood. The receptor set was obtained from a female donor with papillary thyroid cancer or a benign thyroid nodule (not recorded which). Some clones in this sample may be carry-over from other donors' samples. CDR3s include the opening cysteine and the closing phenylalanine or tryptophan. Fields, in order: clone size, V gene, J gene, D gene, CDR3 protein, CDR3 DNA. The D gene is left open where the match is weak. Size is omitted from some rows. Given values are once, few, many or a class for expanded clones.

abundance: -
v_gene: TRBV6-1
j_gene: TRBJ1-4
d_gene: TRBD1
CDR3aa: CASSSRTGQGDEKLFF
CDR3nt: TGTGCCAGCAGTTCCCGTACCGGACAGGGGGATGAAAAACTGTTTTTT

abundance: few
v_gene: TRBV4-1
j_gene: TRBJ2-2
d_gene: -
CDR3aa: CASSPRERGTGELFF
CDR3nt: TGCGCCAGCAGCCCTCGGGAGAGAGGGACCGGGGAGCTGTTTTTT

abundance: many
v_gene: TRBV6-2/TRBV6-3
j_gene: TRBJ2-7
d_gene: TRBD2
CDR3aa: CASSYLRRGVAGFSYEQYF
CDR3nt: TGTGCCAGCAGTTATTTGCGACGGGGGGTAGCGGGATTCTCCTACGAGCAGTACTTC

abundance: many
v_gene: TRBV6-1
j_gene: TRBJ2-7
d_gene: -
CDR3aa: CASSEAGVPSFEQYF
CDR3nt: TGTGCCAGCAGTGAAGCCGGGGTTCCTTCGTTCGAGCAGTACTTC

abundance: many
v_gene: TRBV19
j_gene: TRBJ1-5
d_gene: -
CDR3aa: CASNAGANQPQHF
CDR3nt: TGTGCCAGTAACGCGGGCGCAAATCAGCCCCAGCATTTT

abundance: -
v_gene: TRBV28
j_gene: TRBJ1-1
d_gene: TRBD1
CDR3aa: CASRYTNPGTADEAFF
CDR3nt: TGTGCCAGCAGATATACCAACCCAGGGACAGCGGATGAAGCTTTCTTT

abundance: many
v_gene: TRBV28
j_gene: TRBJ1-1
d_gene: TRBD1
CDR3aa: CASSNNLFRDRGLMAFF
CDR3nt: TGTGCCAGCAGTAACAACCTCTTCCGGGACAGGGGGCTCATGGCTTTCTTT

abundance: many
v_gene: TRBV9
j_gene: TRBJ1-1
d_gene: TRBD1
CDR3aa: CASSVMTGPGGTEAFF
CDR3nt: TGTGCCAGCAGCGTCATGACAGGGCCCGGTGGCACTGAAGCTTTCTTT

abundance: many
v_gene: TRBV28
j_gene: TRBJ1-5
d_gene: -
CDR3aa: CASSFGAQPQHF
CDR3nt: TGTGCCAGCAGTTTTGGGGCTCAGCCCCAGCATTTT

abundance: many
v_gene: TRBV28
j_gene: TRBJ2-3
d_gene: -
CDR3aa: CASSFPGAQDTQYF
CDR3nt: TGTGCCAGCAGTTTTCCTGGGGCGCAAGATACGCAGTATTTT

abundance: many
v_gene: TRBV2
j_gene: TRBJ1-5
d_gene: TRBD1
CDR3aa: CASSEAGQGLNQPQHF
CDR3nt: TGTGCCAGCAGTGAAGCGGGACAGGGCCTAAATCAGCCCCAGCATTTT

abundance: many
v_gene: TRBV20-1
j_gene: TRBJ2-3
d_gene: TRBD2
CDR3aa: CSASSASGSTDTQYF
CDR3nt: TGCAGTGCTAGTTCGGCTAGCGGTAGCACAGATACGCAGTATTTT

abundance: few
v_gene: TRBV25-1
j_gene: TRBJ2-1
d_gene: -
CDR3aa: CASSQTGEPCNEQFF
CDR3nt: TGTGCCAGCAGTCAGACGGGGGAACCTTGCAATGAGCAGTTCTTC

abundance: many
v_gene: TRBV4-1
j_gene: TRBJ1-2
d_gene: -
CDR3aa: CASSQFRGYPGYTF
CDR3nt: TGCGCCAGCAGCCAGTTCCGGGGGTATCCTGGCTACACCTTC

abundance: many
v_gene: TRBV27
j_gene: TRBJ1-5
d_gene: TRBD1
CDR3aa: CASSPIGGGGNQPQHF
CDR3nt: TGTGCCAGCAGTCCAATAGGGGGCGGCGGCAATCAGCCCCAGCATTTT

abundance: many
v_gene: TRBV28
j_gene: TRBJ1-4
d_gene: -
CDR3aa: CASSLERAVFKLFF
CDR3nt: TGTGCCAGCAGTTTAGAGCGGGCGGTATTCAAACTGTTTTTT

abundance: many
v_gene: TRBV2
j_gene: TRBJ2-2
d_gene: -
CDR3aa: CASVDDRNTGELFF
CDR3nt: TGTGCCAGCGTAGACGATCGGAACACCGGGGAGCTGTTTTTT

abundance: -
v_gene: TRBV5-5
j_gene: TRBJ2-5
d_gene: -
CDR3aa: CASSGAKETQYF
CDR3nt: TGTGCCAGCAGCGGGGCGAAAGAGACCCAGTACTTC

abundance: many
v_gene: TRBV28
j_gene: TRBJ1-5
d_gene: -
CDR3aa: CASSLPASLQGYSNQPQHF
CDR3nt: TGTGCCAGCAGTTTGCCCGCATCCCTACAGGGCTATAGCAATCAGCCCCAGCATTTT

abundance: many
v_gene: TRBV5-1
j_gene: TRBJ1-1
d_gene: TRBD1
CDR3aa: CASSLGQGIDVNTEAFF
CDR3nt: TGCGCCAGCAGCTTGGGACAGGGAATCGACGTCAACACTGAAGCTTTCTTT

abundance: many
v_gene: TRBV27
j_gene: TRBJ2-5
d_gene: -
CDR3aa: CASGALRPRETQYF
CDR3nt: TGTGCCAGCGGTGCATTACGGCCAAGGGAGACCCAGTACTTC

abundance: many
v_gene: TRBV3-1
j_gene: TRBJ2-5
d_gene: TRBD2
CDR3aa: CASSQETSGDETQYF
CDR3nt: TGTGCCAGCAGCCAAGAAACTAGCGGGGATGAGACCCAGTACTTC

abundance: many
v_gene: TRBV5-1
j_gene: TRBJ2-7
d_gene: TRBD1
CDR3aa: CASTQGGDRQREQYF
CDR3nt: TGCGCCAGCACCCAGGGTGGGGACAGGCAGCGAGAGCAGTACTTC

abundance: many
v_gene: TRBV28
j_gene: TRBJ2-7
d_gene: -
CDR3aa: CASRTGVAALYEQYF
CDR3nt: TGTGCCAGCCGAACGGGGGTGGCTGCCCTTTACGAGCAGTACTTC

abundance: -
v_gene: TRBV7-3
j_gene: TRBJ2-5
d_gene: TRBD2
CDR3aa: CASSFQRGTQETQYF
CDR3nt: TGTGCCAGCAGCTTTCAGCGGGGGACCCAAGAGACCCAGTACTTC

abundance: few
v_gene: TRBV28
j_gene: TRBJ1-5
d_gene: -
CDR3aa: CASSLWDGHGARQPQHF
CDR3nt: TGTGCCAGCAGTCTTTGGGATGGGCATGGGGCGAGGCAGCCTCAGCATTTT

abundance: many
v_gene: TRBV4-1
j_gene: TRBJ1-2
d_gene: -
CDR3aa: CASSPPGRVNYGYTF
CDR3nt: TGCGCCAGCAGCCCCCCGGGACGGGTTAACTATGGCTACACCTTC

abundance: many
v_gene: TRBV6-2/TRBV6-3
j_gene: TRBJ2-5
d_gene: TRBD1
CDR3aa: CASSRQGQYQYF
CDR3nt: TGTGCCAGCAGCCGACAGGGGCAGTACCAGTACTTC

abundance: once
v_gene: TRBV11-2
j_gene: TRBJ2-7
d_gene: TRBD2
CDR3aa: CASSHIVGEGEQYF
CDR3nt: TGTGCCAGCAGCCACATAGTGGGGGAGGGGGAGCAGTACTTC

abundance: many
v_gene: TRBV2
j_gene: TRBJ2-2
d_gene: TRBD1
CDR3aa: CASSEGTGDTGELFF
CDR3nt: TGTGCCAGCAGTGAAGGGACAGGGGATACCGGGGAGCTGTTTTTT

abundance: many
v_gene: TRBV11-2
j_gene: TRBJ2-5
d_gene: -
CDR3aa: CASSLAPTRGEETQYF
CDR3nt: TGTGCCAGCAGCTTAGCCCCGACAAGGGGAGAAGAGACCCAGTACTTC

abundance: many
v_gene: TRBV9
j_gene: TRBJ2-7
d_gene: -
CDR3aa: CASSPRWPYEQYF
CDR3nt: TGTGCCAGCAGCCCCAGATGGCCCTACGAGCAGTACTTC

abundance: many
v_gene: TRBV27
j_gene: TRBJ2-2
d_gene: TRBD1
CDR3aa: CASNRGQGFNTGELFF
CDR3nt: TGTGCCAGCAACCGGGGACAGGGGTTTAACACCGGGGAGCTGTTTTTT

abundance: many
v_gene: TRBV5-1
j_gene: TRBJ2-2
d_gene: TRBD1
CDR3aa: CASSLAGQVNTGELFF
CDR3nt: TGCGCCAGCAGCTTGGCGGGACAGGTTAACACCGGGGAGCTGTTTTTT

abundance: -
v_gene: TRBV20-1
j_gene: TRBJ2-5
d_gene: -
CDR3aa: CSASSPRRLRETQYF
CDR3nt: TGCAGTGCTAGTTCCCCACGGAGGCTACGGGAGACCCAGTACTTC

abundance: many
v_gene: TRBV10-3
j_gene: TRBJ2-5
d_gene: TRBD2
CDR3aa: CAISRTSGGLEETQYF
CDR3nt: TGTGCCATCAGTAGGACTAGCGGGGGGCTGGAGGAGACCCAGTACTTC

abundance: many
v_gene: TRBV20-1
j_gene: TRBJ2-5
d_gene: TRBD1
CDR3aa: CSASDEGQGTWVQETQYF
CDR3nt: TGCAGTGCTAGTGATGAGGGACAGGGAACGTGGGTCCAAGAGACCCAGTACTTC

abundance: many
v_gene: TRBV28
j_gene: TRBJ2-7
d_gene: TRBD1
CDR3aa: CASRETGPSSYEQYF
CDR3nt: TGTGCCAGCAGGGAGACAGGGCCGAGCTCCTACGAGCAGTACTTC

abundance: many
v_gene: TRBV11-3
j_gene: TRBJ1-2
d_gene: -
CDR3aa: CASSFRQSYTF
CDR3nt: TGTGCCAGCAGCTTCAGACAGAGCTACACCTTC

abundance: many
v_gene: TRBV27
j_gene: TRBJ1-2
d_gene: -
CDR3aa: CASSLRDPGSGYTF
CDR3nt: TGTGCCAGCAGTTTACGGGATCCTGGGAGTGGCTACACCTTC

abundance: many
v_gene: TRBV28
j_gene: TRBJ1-1
d_gene: -
CDR3aa: CASKVRGVSEAFF
CDR3nt: TGTGCCAGCAAGGTCCGGGGAGTCTCTGAAGCTTTCTTT

abundance: many
v_gene: TRBV11-2
j_gene: TRBJ1-6
d_gene: TRBD1
CDR3aa: CASSHGTDNSPLHF
CDR3nt: TGTGCCAGCAGCCACGGGACAGACAATTCACCCCTCCACTTT

abundance: many
v_gene: TRBV5-1
j_gene: TRBJ2-7
d_gene: -
CDR3aa: CASSLVAGQGGYEQYF
CDR3nt: TGCGCCAGCAGCTTGGTGGCAGGGCAAGGGGGGTACGAGCAGTACTTC

abundance: many
v_gene: TRBV7-2
j_gene: TRBJ2-3
d_gene: TRBD2
CDR3aa: CASSPSGGSAGTQYF
CDR3nt: TGTGCCAGCAGCCCTAGCGGGGGCTCTGCGGGTACGCAGTATTTT

abundance: many
v_gene: TRBV28
j_gene: TRBJ2-7
d_gene: -
CDR3aa: CASSSTGISYEQYF
CDR3nt: TGTGCCAGCAGTTCTACAGGGATCTCCTACGAGCAGTACTTC

abundance: many
v_gene: TRBV15
j_gene: TRBJ1-3
d_gene: -
CDR3aa: CATSRDRGPRGTIYF
CDR3nt: TGTGCCACCAGCAGAGATAGGGGACCCAGAGGCACCATATATTTT

abundance: many
v_gene: TRBV28
j_gene: TRBJ1-5
d_gene: TRBD1
CDR3aa: CASRGQGGWQPQHF
CDR3nt: TGTGCCAGCAGGGGACAGGGAGGATGGCAGCCCCAGCATTTT

abundance: many
v_gene: TRBV7-8
j_gene: TRBJ1-5
d_gene: -
CDR3aa: CASSPPGDGQPQHF
CDR3nt: TGTGCCAGCAGCCCTCCAGGGGATGGTCAGCCCCAGCATTTT

abundance: many
v_gene: TRBV27
j_gene: TRBJ2-7
d_gene: TRBD2
CDR3aa: CASSWTSGVGEQYF
CDR3nt: TGTGCCAGCAGTTGGACTAGCGGGGTCGGCGAGCAGTACTTC

abundance: many
v_gene: TRBV5-1
j_gene: TRBJ1-2
d_gene: -
CDR3aa: CASSLDRLNYGYTF
CDR3nt: TGCGCCAGCAGCTTGGACAGACTAAACTATGGCTACACCTTC

abundance: -
v_gene: TRBV28
j_gene: TRBJ2-1
d_gene: TRBD1
CDR3aa: CVSSSITGGDRHNEQFF
CDR3nt: TGTGTCAGCAGTTCGATTACAGGGGGCGATCGACACAATGAGCAGTTCTTC

abundance: many
v_gene: TRBV28
j_gene: TRBJ2-7
d_gene: -
CDR3aa: CASREQGGESYEQYF
CDR3nt: TGTGCCAGCAGAGAACAGGGAGGGGAGTCCTACGAGCAGTACTTC

abundance: -
v_gene: TRBV11-2
j_gene: TRBJ2-1
d_gene: -
CDR3aa: CASSSRDTSFGNEQFF
CDR3nt: TGTGCCAGCAGCTCACGGGACACCTCTTTTGGGAATGAGCAGTTCTTC

abundance: many
v_gene: TRBV25-1
j_gene: TRBJ1-1
d_gene: -
CDR3aa: CASSDRQWLNTEAFF
CDR3nt: TGTGCCAGCAGTGATAGACAGTGGTTGAACACTGAAGCTTTCTTT

abundance: many
v_gene: TRBV19
j_gene: TRBJ1-1
d_gene: -
CDR3aa: CASSIPGMTTEAFF
CDR3nt: TGTGCCAGTAGTATCCCAGGTATGACCACTGAAGCTTTCTTT